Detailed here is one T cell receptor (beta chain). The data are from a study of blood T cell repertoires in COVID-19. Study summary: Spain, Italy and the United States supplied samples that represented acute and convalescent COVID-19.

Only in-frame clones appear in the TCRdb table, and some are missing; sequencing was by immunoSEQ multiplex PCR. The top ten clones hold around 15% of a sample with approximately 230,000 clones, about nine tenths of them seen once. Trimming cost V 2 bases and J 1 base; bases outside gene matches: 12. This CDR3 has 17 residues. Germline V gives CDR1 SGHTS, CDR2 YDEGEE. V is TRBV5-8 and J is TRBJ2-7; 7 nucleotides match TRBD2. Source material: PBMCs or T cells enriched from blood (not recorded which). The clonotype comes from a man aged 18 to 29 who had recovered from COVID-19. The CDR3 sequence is CASSFGHQGLFSYEQYF. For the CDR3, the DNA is TGTGCCAGCAGCTTTGGCCACCAGGGACTATTTTCCTACGAGCAGTACTTC.